Below, 30 T cell receptor beta chains from the same sample are listed, as sequenced in a study of OX40 agonist ivuxolimab in advanced cancers. Sequencing used immunoSEQ multiplex PCR; TCRdb keeps in-frame clones, though not all of them. Here the sample spans under 85,000 clones, 80% to 90% being singletons. The specimen was CD4+ or CD8+ T cells sorted from blood, collected in a trial of the OX40 agonist ivuxolimab. Every receptor here comes from an adult with an advanced solid tumor such as melanoma, head and neck, liver or kidney cancer.

This chain joins TRBV11-3 and TRBJ2-6, with D perhaps TRBD1 (6 bases). V was clipped by 5 bases and J by 1 base, with 9 bases between them. This CDR3 has 15 amino acids. Germline values: CDR1 SGHNT, CDR2 YENEEA. CDR3 amino acids: CASSPTGSGANVLTF. CDR3 in DNA: TGTGCCAGCAGCCCCACAGGGTCTGGGGCCAACGTCCTGACTTTC.

The rearrangement links TRBV15 to TRBJ2-2; 7 bases are a match to TRBD2. Germline V gives CDR1 LNHNV, CDR2 YYDKDF (reference sequence). V shed 0 bases, J shed 3 bases, and the junction held 7 bases outside the gene matches. The CDR3 has 17 residues. CDR3 protein: CATSREKGGSHTGELFF. Here the CDR3 DNA reads TGTGCCACCAGCAGAGAAAAAGGCGGGAGCCACACCGGGGAGCTGTTTTTT.

The V call is TRBV12-5, the J call TRBJ2-1; D not resolved. CDR1 and CDR2 (germline): LGHNT, FRNRAP. The CDR3 loop spans 16 amino acids. Trimming took 1 base from V and 6 from J, leaving 16 bases between them. CDR3 bases: TGTGCTAGTGGTTTGGCCCTCCCCGAGAGGAGCAATGAGCAGTTCTTC. Translated, it gives CASGLALPERSNEQFF.

The chain couples TRBV28 to TRBJ2-6; 8 bases align to TRBD1. The CDR3 extends over 15 amino acids. V lost 4 bases and J lost 2; bases outside the gene matches: 1. Germline V gene lookup returns CDR1 MDHEN and CDR2 SYDVKM. The CDR3 reads CASSSTGAGANVLTF. The CDR3 coding sequence is TGTGCCAGCAGTTCGACAGGGGCTGGGGCCAACGTCCTGACTTTC.

This clone has just a few counts. CDR3: CASSQLPWRERYEQYF. DNA of the CDR3: TGCGCCAGCAGCCAACTCCCTTGGAGGGAGCGCTACGAGCAGTACTTC. The gene calls are TRBV4-1 and TRBJ2-7; TRBD2 is a possible D gene (6 bases). The CDR3 spans 16 residues. V was pared by 2 bases and J by 3 bases, with 17 bases between. Germline V gene data show CDR1 as MGHRA and CDR2 as YSYEKL.

This CDR3 is CASSPEGMRLFF. The DNA of the CDR3 is TGCGCCAGCAGCCCGGAGGGCATGAGACTGTTTTTT. The V and J genes are TRBV5-1 and TRBJ1-4; D ambiguous. From germline, CDR1 is SGHRS and CDR2 YFSETQ. V lost 4 bases and J 13 bases, leaving 14 bases between the germline ends. The CDR3 runs to 12 residues.

The chain is built from TRBV5-4 and TRBJ2-3; TRBD2 agrees at 10 bases. Germline CDR1 is SGHNT and CDR2 is YYREEE (reference sequence). CDR3 length equals 15 residues. Trimming at V came to 4 bases and at J to 5 bases, leaving 7 bases not matched to a gene. The CDR3 is CASSTASGGKDTQYF. CDR3 DNA: TGTGCCAGCAGCACCGCTAGCGGGGGCAAAGATACGCAGTATTTT.

For the CDR3, the DNA is TGTGCCAGCAGTGAACAGCATCTCTCTGGAAACACCATATATTTT. It encodes CASSEQHLSGNTIYF. The genes are TRBV28 and TRBJ1-3, with unresolved D. V was shortened by 5 bases and J by 0 bases, with 11 bases between the two germline ends. Germline-derived CDR1 and CDR2 are MDHEN and SYDVKM. This CDR3 is 15 amino acids long.

CDR3 nucleotides: TGTGCCAGCAGCTTGGCGGGGACAGGGGGCACTGGAAACACCATATATTTT. Translation gives CASSLAGTGGTGNTIYF. The V gene is TRBV7-6, the J gene TRBJ1-3; TRBD1 agrees at 12 bases. The CDR3 is 17 amino acids. The ends lost 3 bases at V and 2 bases at J; junction bases unmatched: 5. Germline assignment: CDR1 SGHVS and CDR2 FNYEAQ.

This chain uses TRBV7-2 with TRBJ2-1; 7 bases are shared with TRBD2. V dropped 5 bases and J dropped 5; count of bases not matched to a gene: 6. CDR3 size: 14 residues. Germline CDR1 and CDR2: SGHTA and FQGNSA. The CDR3 is CASSPRLAHNEQFF. The CDR3 DNA follows: TGTGCCAGCAGCCCTCGACTAGCCCACAATGAGCAGTTCTTC.

The chain combines TRBV7-6 with TRBJ2-7; 9 bases are shared with TRBD1. This CDR3 is 17 amino acids long. V was pared by 0 bases and J by 3 bases, with 9 bases of the junction left unmatched. From germline, CDR1 is SGHVS and CDR2 FNYEAQ. Here the CDR3 reads CASSLASPGQGVYEQYF. For the CDR3, the DNA is TGTGCCAGCAGCTTAGCTTCACCGGGACAGGGTGTCTACGAGCAGTACTTC.

The rearrangement uses TRBV18 and TRBJ2-3; no reliable D call. V was pared by 2 bases and J by 0 bases, with 3 bases between. This CDR3 comprises 13 residues. Germline V gives CDR1 KGHSH, CDR2 LQKENI. This chain's CDR3 is CASSPDSTDTQYF. The CDR3 bases are TGTGCCAGCTCACCAGACAGCACAGATACGCAGTATTTT. The whole variable domain, remainder taken from reference TRBV18 and TRBJ2-3, is NAGVMQNPRHLVRRRGQEARLRCSPMKGHSHVYWYRQLPEEGLKFMVYLQKENIIDESGMPKERFSAEFPKEGPSILRIQQVVRGDSAAYFCASSPDSTDTQYFGPGTRLTVL.

The CDR3 coding sequence is TGTGCTGCCAAAACAGGGGGTGCCGGGGAGCTGTTTTTT. Translation gives CAAKTGGAGELFF. This chain connects TRBV12-5 to TRBJ2-2; the match to TRBD1 covers 8 bases. CDR1 is LGHNT, CDR2 FRNRAP, per germline. Unmatched junction bases numbered 8, after V lost 11 bases and J lost 6 bases. The CDR3 totals 13 residues.

The chain carries TRBV28 and TRBJ1-1; D is possibly TRBD1 (6 bases). From germline, CDR1 is MDHEN and CDR2 SYDVKM. V lost 5 bases and J 9 bases, leaving 13 bases between the germline ends. The CDR3 consists of 12 residues. The CDR3 nucleotides are TGTGCCAGCAGTACACAGGGTTTAAAAGCTTTCTTT. The encoded protein is CASSTQGLKAFF.

The chain uses TRBV10-1 and TRBJ2-2, with 13 bases that match TRBD2. The V and J ends lost 0 bases and 2 bases, in that order; junction bases with no gene match: 3. Germline lookup yields CDR1 WNHNN and CDR2 SYGVQD (reference sequence). CDR3 length equals 18 residues. CDR3 residues: CASSESTSGGPNTGELFF. The DNA for the CDR3 is TGCGCCAGCAGTGAGTCGACTAGCGGGGGGCCCAACACCGGGGAGCTGTTTTTT.

About this clone: Other DNA sequences in this specimen translate into the identical CDR3. This rearrangement joins TRBV7-2 to TRBJ1-5, with no clear D. In germline, CDR1 is SGHTA, CDR2 FQGNSA. V shed 1 base and J shed 4 bases, with 5 bases lying between them. The CDR3 is 13 residues long. The DNA of the CDR3 is TGTGCCAGCAGCTTAGGGCAAAATCAGCCCCAGCATTTT. This encodes CASSLGQNQPQHF.

The chain couples TRBV7-3 to TRBJ2-7; D possibly uses TRBD1 or TRBD2 (5 bases each). This CDR3 contains 15 residues. Trimming stripped 5 bases from V and 1 base from J, with 15 bases between. Germline-derived CDR1 and CDR2 are SGHTA and FQGTGA. The CDR3: CASSRSGTVSYEQYF. The CDR3 region has the DNA TGTGCCAGCAGCCGTTCCGGGACCGTATCCTACGAGCAGTACTTC.

The chain is built from TRBV18 and TRBJ1-1, with D possibly TRBD1 on 5 matching bases. Germline loops: CDR1 KGHSH, CDR2 LQKENI. CDR3 length: 15 residues. Trimming cost V 5 bases and J 8 bases, with 21 bases left between them. The CDR3 DNA is TGTGCCAGCTCATCGGGACTGGCTAAGAACGCGGAAGCTTTCTTT. It codes for CASSSGLAKNAEAFF.

This clone was observed once. V is TRBV4-2 and J is TRBJ1-1; 8 nucleotides match TRBD1. The V gene's germline CDR1 is LGHNA and CDR2 YNFKEQ. The CDR3 has 13 amino acids. The V gene end was trimmed by 4 bases and the J gene end by 5 bases; junction bases not matched to a gene: 3. CDR3 nucleotide sequence: TGTGCCAGCAGCCGGACAGGGCAGACTGAAGCTTTCTTT. This gives the protein CASSRTGQTEAFF.

V and J are TRBV10-3 and TRBJ2-3; D gene unclear. The CDR3 extends over 12 amino acids. Germline CDR1 reads ENHRY; CDR2 reads SYGVKD. Trimming pared 2 bases from V and 0 bases from J, leaving 0 bases between. CDR3 sequence: CAISESTDTQYF. Here the CDR3 DNA reads TGTGCCATCAGTGAGAGCACAGATACGCAGTATTTT.

The chain combines TRBV28 with TRBJ2-5; 9 positions agree with TRBD1. After removal of 5 bases from V and 5 bases from J, the junction contained 9 bases not matched to a gene. CDR1 is MDHEN and CDR2 is SYDVKM in the germline V gene. The CDR3 contains 15 residues. The CDR3 sequence: CASSGGGTGSETQYF. The CDR3 bases are TGTGCCAGCAGTGGGGGAGGGACAGGGTCCGAGACCCAGTACTTC.

V and J are TRBV5-5 and TRBJ1-4, with TRBD1 as a possible D gene (5 bases). Germline CDR1 and CDR2: SGHKS and YYEKEE (reference sequence). V gave up 0 bases and J gave up 3 bases, with 15 bases separating them. CDR3 size: 17 residues. CDR3 amino acids: CASSLEGWLAANEKLFF. CDR3 coding DNA: TGTGCCAGCAGCTTGGAGGGGTGGCTCGCGGCTAATGAAAAACTGTTTTTT.

This chain connects TRBV2 to TRBJ1-5; 7 bases agree with TRBD1. The CDR3 consists of 14 residues. With V trimmed by 5 bases and J by 1 base, 2 bases remained unmatched. Germline lookup yields CDR1 SNHLY and CDR2 FYNNEI. CDR3 coding DNA: TGTGCCAGCAGTCGGACAGGAAGCAATCAGCCCCAGCATTTT. This gives the protein CASSRTGSNQPQHF.

Only one count was recorded for this clone. J is TRBJ1-3 and V is TRBV7-9; D is uncertain. With 5 bases removed from V and 3 bases from J, the gap between germline ends came to 8 bases. CDR3 length equals 13 residues. The V gene's germline CDR1 is SEHNR and CDR2 FQNEAQ (reference sequence). In nucleotides, the CDR3 is TGTGCCAGCAGCCAGGACCTTGGAAACACCATATATTTT. Translation: CASSQDLGNTIYF.

The chain employs TRBV7-9 and TRBJ2-2, with 7 nucleotides matching TRBD2. The germline gives CDR1 SEHNR, CDR2 FQNEAQ (reference sequence). The CDR3 totals 15 residues. J lost 6 bases, V lost 2 bases, and 6 bases had no gene match. CDR3 DNA: TGTGCCAGCAGCTTATCTGGCGGGAGCCCCGGGGAGCTGTTTTTT. Protein product: CASSLSGGSPGELFF. The entire variable domain, with the rest obtained from reference TRBV7-9 and TRBJ2-2, is as follows: DTGVSQNPRHKITKRGQNVTFRCDPISEHNRLYWYRQTLGQGPEFLTYFQNEAQLEKSRLLSDRFSAERPKGSFSTLEIQRTEQGDSAMYLCASSLSGGSPGELFFGEGSRLTVL.

In this sample, this clone turned up once. The rearrangement links TRBV6-5 to TRBJ1-1, with D possibly being TRBD1 (6 bases). Trimming took 9 bases from V and 5 from J, leaving 19 bases between them. The CDR3 extends over 14 amino acids. From germline, CDR1 is MNHEY and CDR2 SVGAGI. CDR3 in DNA: TGTGCCAGTAAAGGACAGTTCCCGGGGACTGAAGCTTTCTTT. Its protein product is CASKGQFPGTEAFF.

The chain joins TRBV28 to TRBJ2-5; D might be TRBD2 (6 bases). The CDR3 is 13 residues long. Germline CDR1 is MDHEN and CDR2 is SYDVKM. The ends were cut back, 6 bases at V and 3 bases at J, with 11 bases in the middle. The DNA of the CDR3 is TGTGCCAGCAGGAGGGACTCTAAAGAGACCCAGTACTTC. Its protein is CASRRDSKETQYF.

The genes are TRBV4-2 and TRBJ2-3, with 14 bases identical to TRBD2. This CDR3 is 20 amino acids long. With 4 bases clipped from V and 0 bases from J, the junction kept 12 bases outside the gene matches. Germline CDR1 is LGHNA and CDR2 is YNFKEQ. This chain's CDR3 is CASSLHLGTSGGISTDTQYF. In DNA form, the CDR3 reads TGTGCCAGCAGCCTCCACCTCGGGACTAGCGGGGGAATTAGCACAGATACGCAGTATTTT.

This clone appeared a single time. V gene TRBV19 combines with J gene TRBJ2-3; D is ambiguous. This CDR3 is built from 15 residues. V was clipped by 8 bases and J by 3 bases, with 18 bases between them. Germline loops: CDR1 LNHDA, CDR2 SQIVND (reference sequence). CDR3 bases: TGTGCCAGTGACTCCCGGTCCTCCCGAACAGATACGCAGTATTTT. Residues: CASDSRSSRTDTQYF.

The rearrangement uses TRBV28 and TRBJ2-7; D ambiguous. Trimming shortened V by 7 bases and J by 0 bases, and 19 bases separated the two germline ends. There are 16 residues in the CDR3. The germline V gene has CDR1 MDHEN and CDR2 SYDVKM. For the CDR3, the DNA is TGTGCCAGCACCCCCTTGGTCAGGAAAATCTCCTACGAGCAGTACTTC. This sequence encodes CASTPLVRKISYEQYF. Drawing the rest from reference TRBV28 and TRBJ2-7, the complete variable domain is DVKVTQSSRYLVKRTGEKVFLECVQDMDHENMFWYRQDPGLGLRLIYFSYDVKMKEKGDIPEGYSVSREKKERFSLILESASTNQTSMYLCASTPLVRKISYEQYFGPGTRLTVT.